Below are 8 T cell receptor beta chains sequenced from a single sample in a study of cytomegalovirus exposure and HLA in healthy donors. Both 60 Vbeta primers and 13 Jbeta primers went into the PCR. Sequenced by immunoSEQ multiplex PCR; TCRdb stores in-frame clones only, minus some. Here the sample spans almost 200,000 clones, roughly four fifths being singletons. The sample consisted of PBMCs. The origin of the receptors is a man between 25 and 39 years old in good health and CMV-seronegative.

In its sample, this clone was seen once. The chain recombines TRBV29-1 with TRBJ1-1, with TRBD1 matching 11 bases. The CDR3 is made up of 12 amino acids. Germline-derived CDR1 and CDR2 are SQVTM and ANQGSEA. Trimming removed 7 bases from V and 7 bases from J; junction bases left unmatched: 5. This CDR3 is CSDGQGAYEAFF. DNA of the CDR3: TGCAGCGACGGACAGGGGGCTTATGAAGCTTTCTTT.

The J gene is TRBJ2-7, the V gene TRBV4-1; TRBD2 matches at 9 bases. The CDR3 length is 15 residues. CDR1 MGHRA and CDR2 YSYEKL come from the germline V gene. J lost 1 base, V lost 3 bases, and 4 bases had no gene match. In DNA form, the CDR3 reads TGCGCCAGCAGCCACTTGACTAGCGGATCCTACGAGCAGTACTTC. Its translation: CASSHLTSGSYEQYF.

The rearrangement joins TRBV11-2 to TRBJ2-5, with TRBD2 identical over 8 bases. In germline, CDR1 is SGHAT, CDR2 FQNNGV. Losses at the gene ends were 5 bases for V and 1 base for J; bases not matched to a gene: 9. The length of the CDR3 is 16 residues. This CDR3 is CASSQGTRGSQETQYF. The DNA of the CDR3 is TGTGCCAGCAGCCAAGGGACTAGAGGTAGCCAAGAGACCCAGTACTTC.

This chain joins TRBV5-1 and TRBJ2-3; TRBD2 is a possible D gene (6 bases). Germline V gene data show CDR1 as SGHRS and CDR2 as YFSETQ. The CDR3 consists of 17 residues. V was pared by 0 bases and J by 4 bases, with 18 bases between. The CDR3 sequence is CASSLVPGTGSADTQYF. DNA of the CDR3: TGCGCCAGCAGCTTGGTACCGGGAACCGGGAGCGCAGATACGCAGTATTTT.

The chain carries TRBV5-1 and TRBJ2-7; no reliable D call. The length of the CDR3 is 17 residues. Trimming pared 3 bases from V and 0 bases from J, leaving 19 bases between. Germline CDR1 and CDR2: SGHRS and YFSETQ. The CDR3 nucleotides are TGCGCCAGCAGCTCCTCACCTCCCGGGTTTATCTCCTACGAGCAGTACTTC. The encoded protein is CASSSSPPGFISYEQYF. Complete variable domain (other parts from reference TRBV5-1 and TRBJ2-7): KAGVTQTPRYLIKTRGQQVTLSCSPISGHRSVSWYQQTPGQGLQFLFEYFSETQRNKGNFPGRFSGRQFSNSRSEMNVSTLELGDSALYLCASSSSPPGFISYEQYFGPGTRLTVT.

The chain recombines TRBV13 with TRBJ2-7, with D possibly TRBD2 on 5 matching bases. V was cut by 0 bases and J by 7 bases, with 19 bases left in between. CDR3 length: 16 residues. Germline assignment: CDR1 PRHDT and CDR2 FYEKMQ (reference sequence). CDR3: CASSLGLEVRAWEQYF. In nucleotides, the CDR3 is TGTGCCAGCAGCTTAGGCCTGGAGGTGAGGGCCTGGGAGCAGTACTTC.

This chain uses TRBV10-2 with TRBJ2-5; the match to TRBD1 covers 11 bases. Germline V gives CDR1 WSHSY, CDR2 SAAADI. The V and J ends lost 4 bases and 5 bases, in that order; junction bases with no gene match: 6. The CDR3 sequence is 15 residues long. In nucleotides, the CDR3 is TGCGCCAGCAGTGTTCCAGGACAGGGGGCGGAGACCCAGTACTTC. This codes for CASSVPGQGAETQYF.

This clone was seen more than once but under ten times. V is TRBV6-1 and J is TRBJ1-5; D possibly corresponds to TRBD1 (6 bases). V dropped 5 bases and J dropped 3 bases, with 14 bases sitting between them. From germline, CDR1 is MNHNS and CDR2 SASEGT. The CDR3 covers 15 residues. The CDR3 nucleotides read TGTGCCAGCAGTCCCACAGGGTATGCCAATCAGCCCCAGCATTTT. It encodes CASSPTGYANQPQHF.